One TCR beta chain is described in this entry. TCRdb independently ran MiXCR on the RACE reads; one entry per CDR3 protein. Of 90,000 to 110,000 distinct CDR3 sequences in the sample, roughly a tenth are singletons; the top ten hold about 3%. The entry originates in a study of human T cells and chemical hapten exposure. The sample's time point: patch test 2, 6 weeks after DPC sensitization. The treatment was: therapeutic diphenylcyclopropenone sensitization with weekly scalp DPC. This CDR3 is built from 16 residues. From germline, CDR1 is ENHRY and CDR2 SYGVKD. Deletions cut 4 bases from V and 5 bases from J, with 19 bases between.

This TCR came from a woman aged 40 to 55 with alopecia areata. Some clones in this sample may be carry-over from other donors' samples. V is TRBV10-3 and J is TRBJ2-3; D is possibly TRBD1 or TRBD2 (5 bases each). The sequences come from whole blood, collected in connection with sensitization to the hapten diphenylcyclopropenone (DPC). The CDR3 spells CAISVLGQGDGDTQYF. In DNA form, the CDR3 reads TGTGCCATCAGTGTGTTGGGCCAGGGAGACGGAGATACGCAGTATTTT.